This T cell receptor beta chain was recorded in a study of shared clonotypes between healthy human individuals. This table comes from immunoSEQ multiplex PCR, and its TCRdb copy is limited to in-frame clones, with some not included. The sample has 2 million to 2.5 million clones, 93% seen once. CDR3 length equals 16 residues. The germline V gene encodes CDR1 SGHVS and CDR2 FNYEAQ. V was clipped by 1 base and J by 2 bases, with 12 bases between them. Sample: naive CD4+ T cells from PBMCs. Subset defined: CD45RA+ positively selected. The J gene is TRBJ2-1, the V gene TRBV7-6; a possible D gene is TRBD2 (6 bases). The TCR was taken from a man aged 18 to 30 in good health. Some clones in this sample may be carry-over from other donors' samples. The CDR3 region has the DNA TGTGCCAGCAGCTTAGGGGGTAGCGGCCCCTACAATGAGCAGTTCTTC. As protein: CASSLGGSGPYNEQFF. Complete variable domain (other parts from reference TRBV7-6 and TRBJ2-1): GAGVSQSPRYKVTKRGQDVALRCDPISGHVSLYWYRQALGQGPEFLTYFNYEAQQDKSGLPNDRFSAERPEGSISTLTIQRTEQRDSAMYRCASSLGGSGPYNEQFFGPGTRLTVL.